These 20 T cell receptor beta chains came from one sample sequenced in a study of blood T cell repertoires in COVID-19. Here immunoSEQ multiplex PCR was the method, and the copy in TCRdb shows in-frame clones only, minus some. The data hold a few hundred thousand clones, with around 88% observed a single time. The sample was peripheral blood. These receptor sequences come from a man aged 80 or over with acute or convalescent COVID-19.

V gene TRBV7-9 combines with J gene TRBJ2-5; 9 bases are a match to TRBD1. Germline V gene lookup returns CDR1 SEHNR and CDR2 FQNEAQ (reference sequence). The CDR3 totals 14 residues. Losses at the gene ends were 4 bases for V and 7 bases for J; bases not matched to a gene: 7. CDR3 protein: CASSSGQGAGTQYF. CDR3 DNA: TGTGCCAGCAGCTCGGGACAGGGCGCCGGGACCCAGTACTTC.

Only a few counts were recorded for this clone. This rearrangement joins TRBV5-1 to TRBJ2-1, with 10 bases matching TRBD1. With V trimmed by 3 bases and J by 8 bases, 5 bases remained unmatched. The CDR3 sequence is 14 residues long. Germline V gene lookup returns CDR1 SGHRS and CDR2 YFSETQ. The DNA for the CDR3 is TGCGCCAGCAGCTCGGACAGGGGGGACGATGAGCAGTTCTTC. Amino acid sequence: CASSSDRGDDEQFF. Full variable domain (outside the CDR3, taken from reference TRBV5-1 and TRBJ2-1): KAGVTQTPRYLIKTRGQQVTLSCSPISGHRSVSWYQQTPGQGLQFLFEYFSETQRNKGNFPGRFSGRQFSNSRSEMNVSTLELGDSALYLCASSSDRGDDEQFFGPGTRLTVL.

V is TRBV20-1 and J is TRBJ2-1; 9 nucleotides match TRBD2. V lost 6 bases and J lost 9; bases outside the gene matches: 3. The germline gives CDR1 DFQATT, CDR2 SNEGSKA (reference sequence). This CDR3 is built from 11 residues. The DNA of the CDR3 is TGCAGTGCAAGTAGCGGGGGTGAGCAGTTCTTC. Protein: CSASSGGEQFF.

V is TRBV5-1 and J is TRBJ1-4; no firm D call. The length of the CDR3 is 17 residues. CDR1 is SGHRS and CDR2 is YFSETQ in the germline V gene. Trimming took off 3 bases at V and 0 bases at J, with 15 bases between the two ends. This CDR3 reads CASSSSEGITTNEKLFF. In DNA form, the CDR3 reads TGCGCCAGCAGCTCCTCGGAGGGCATAACAACTAATGAAAAACTGTTTTTT.

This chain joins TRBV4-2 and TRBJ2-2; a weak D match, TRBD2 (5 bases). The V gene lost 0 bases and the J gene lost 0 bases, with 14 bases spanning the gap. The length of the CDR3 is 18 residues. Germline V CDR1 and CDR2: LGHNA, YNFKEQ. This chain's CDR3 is CASSQEGLAASNTGELFF. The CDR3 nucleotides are TGTGCCAGCAGCCAAGAAGGGCTAGCTGCTTCGAACACCGGGGAGCTGTTTTTT.

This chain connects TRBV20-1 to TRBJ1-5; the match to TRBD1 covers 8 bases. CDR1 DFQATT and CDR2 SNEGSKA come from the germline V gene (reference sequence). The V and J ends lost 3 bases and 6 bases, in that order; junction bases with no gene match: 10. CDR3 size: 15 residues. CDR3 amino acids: CSASPFPGGTQPQHF. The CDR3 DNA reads TGCAGTGCTAGTCCCTTCCCAGGGGGCACTCAGCCCCAGCATTTT.

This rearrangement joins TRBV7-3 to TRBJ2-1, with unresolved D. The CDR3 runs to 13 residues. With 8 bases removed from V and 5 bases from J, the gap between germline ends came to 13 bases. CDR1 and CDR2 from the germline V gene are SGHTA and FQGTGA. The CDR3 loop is CASALALNNEQFF. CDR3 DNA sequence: TGTGCCAGCGCGTTAGCCCTTAACAATGAGCAGTTCTTC. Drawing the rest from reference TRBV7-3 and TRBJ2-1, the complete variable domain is GAGVSQTPSNKVTEKGKYVELRCDPISGHTALYWYRQSLGQGPEFLIYFQGTGAADDSGLPNDRFFAVRPEGSVSTLKIQRTERGDSAVYLCASALALNNEQFFGPGTRLTVL.

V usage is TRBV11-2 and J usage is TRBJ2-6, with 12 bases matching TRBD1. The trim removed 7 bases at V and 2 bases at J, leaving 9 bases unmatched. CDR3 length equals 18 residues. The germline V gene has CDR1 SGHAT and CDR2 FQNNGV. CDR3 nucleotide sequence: TGTGCCAGCACCGACTCCGGGACAGGGGGCCCTGGGGCCAACGTCCTGACTTTC. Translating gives CASTDSGTGGPGANVLTF.

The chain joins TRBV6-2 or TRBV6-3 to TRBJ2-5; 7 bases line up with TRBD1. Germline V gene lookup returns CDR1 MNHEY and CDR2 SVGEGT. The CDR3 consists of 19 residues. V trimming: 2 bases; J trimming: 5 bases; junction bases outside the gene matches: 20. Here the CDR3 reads CASSYPRQGRFGFAETQYF. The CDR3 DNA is TGTGCCAGCAGTTACCCACGACAGGGACGGTTCGGTTTTGCGGAGACCCAGTACTTC.

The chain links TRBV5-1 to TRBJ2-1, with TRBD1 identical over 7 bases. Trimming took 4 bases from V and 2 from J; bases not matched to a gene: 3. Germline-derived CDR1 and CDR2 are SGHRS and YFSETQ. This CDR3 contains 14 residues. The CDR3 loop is CASSEGQTYNEQFF. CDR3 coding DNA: TGCGCCAGCAGCGAGGGACAGACCTACAATGAGCAGTTCTTC.

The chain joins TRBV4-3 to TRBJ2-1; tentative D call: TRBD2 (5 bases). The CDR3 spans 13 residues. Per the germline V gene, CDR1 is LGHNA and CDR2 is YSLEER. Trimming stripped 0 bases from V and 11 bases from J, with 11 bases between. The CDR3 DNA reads TGCGCCAGCAGCCAAGAACTAGTAGTCCAGCAGTTCTTC. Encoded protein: CASSQELVVQQFF.

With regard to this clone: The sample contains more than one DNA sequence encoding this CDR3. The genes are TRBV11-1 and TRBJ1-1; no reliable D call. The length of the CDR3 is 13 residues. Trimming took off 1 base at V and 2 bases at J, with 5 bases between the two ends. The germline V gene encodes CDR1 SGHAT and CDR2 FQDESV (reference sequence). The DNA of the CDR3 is TGTGCCAGCAGCTTAGGACACAACACTGAAGCTTTCTTT. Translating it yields CASSLGHNTEAFF.

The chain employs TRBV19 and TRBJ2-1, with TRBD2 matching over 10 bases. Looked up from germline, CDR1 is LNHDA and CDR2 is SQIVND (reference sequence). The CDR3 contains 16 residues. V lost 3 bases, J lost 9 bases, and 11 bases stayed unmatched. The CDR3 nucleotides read TGTGCCAGTAGTATCCCAGGAGCGGGAGGGGCAGGTGAGCAGTTCTTC. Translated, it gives CASSIPGAGGAGEQFF.

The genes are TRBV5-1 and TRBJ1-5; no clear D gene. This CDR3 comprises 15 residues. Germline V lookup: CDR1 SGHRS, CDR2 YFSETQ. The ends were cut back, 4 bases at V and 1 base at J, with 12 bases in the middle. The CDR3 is CASSLSVGSNQPQHF. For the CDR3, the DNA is TGCGCCAGCAGCCTTTCGGTCGGGAGCAATCAGCCCCAGCATTTT.

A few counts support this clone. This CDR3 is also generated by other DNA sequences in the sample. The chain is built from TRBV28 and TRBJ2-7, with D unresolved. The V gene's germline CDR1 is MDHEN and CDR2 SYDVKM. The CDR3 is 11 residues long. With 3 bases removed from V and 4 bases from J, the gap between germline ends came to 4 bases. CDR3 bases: TGTGCCAGCAGTTTTACTTACGAGCAGTACTTC. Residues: CASSFTYEQYF.

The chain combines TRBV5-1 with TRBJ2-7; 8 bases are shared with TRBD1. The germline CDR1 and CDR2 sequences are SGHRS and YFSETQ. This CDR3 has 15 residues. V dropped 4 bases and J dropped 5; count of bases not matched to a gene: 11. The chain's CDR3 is CASSPSGQGSHEQYF. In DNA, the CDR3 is TGCGCCAGCAGCCCGTCAGGACAGGGAAGCCACGAGCAGTACTTC.

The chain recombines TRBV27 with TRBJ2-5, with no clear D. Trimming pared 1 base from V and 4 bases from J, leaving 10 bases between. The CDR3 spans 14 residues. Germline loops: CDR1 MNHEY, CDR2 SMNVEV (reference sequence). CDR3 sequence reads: CASSLLSNRETQYF. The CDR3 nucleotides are TGTGCCAGCAGTTTATTGTCCAACAGAGAGACCCAGTACTTC.

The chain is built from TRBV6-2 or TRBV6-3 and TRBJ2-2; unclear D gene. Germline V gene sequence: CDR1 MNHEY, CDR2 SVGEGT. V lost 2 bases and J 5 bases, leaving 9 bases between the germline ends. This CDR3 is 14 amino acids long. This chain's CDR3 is CASSYNAATGELFF. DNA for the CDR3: TGTGCCAGCAGTTACAACGCGGCGACCGGGGAGCTGTTTTTT.

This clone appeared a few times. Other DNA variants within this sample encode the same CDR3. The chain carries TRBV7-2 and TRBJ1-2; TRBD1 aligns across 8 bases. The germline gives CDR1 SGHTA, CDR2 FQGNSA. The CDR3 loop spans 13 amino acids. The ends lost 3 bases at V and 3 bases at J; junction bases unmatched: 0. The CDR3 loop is CASSLDRDYGYTF. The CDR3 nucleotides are TGTGCCAGCAGCTTGGACAGGGACTATGGCTACACCTTC.

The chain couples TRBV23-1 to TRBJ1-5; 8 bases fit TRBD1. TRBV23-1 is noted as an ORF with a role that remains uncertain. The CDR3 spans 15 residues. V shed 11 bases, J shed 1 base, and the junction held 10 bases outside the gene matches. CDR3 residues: CADSEGQESNQPQHF. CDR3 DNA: TGCGCCGATTCCGAGGGACAGGAGAGCAATCAGCCCCAGCATTTT.